This TCR beta chain was obtained from a study of blood T cell repertoires in COVID-19. Across the whole study: Sites across the United States, Italy and Spain contributed samples from acute and convalescent COVID-19. PBMCs, B-cell-depleted T cells, or T cells provided the cDNA or gDNA that made up the material.

In the original workflow: Reference gene primer amplification in the assay estimated nucleated cell counts. Generated by immunoSEQ multiplex PCR, the TCRdb table keeps only in-frame clones and is missing some. The V and J calls and clone size were taken over from that table, and D and trimming were inferred from the DNA. The sample lists some 270,000 clones, around 83% occurring once. Ages ranged from about 18 to 89 years, with residence in about 23 US areas. The CDR3 is made up of 16 amino acids. Germline V gene sequence: CDR1 MDHEN, CDR2 SYDVKM. With 3 bases removed from V and 4 bases from J, the gap between germline ends came to 18 bases.

The sequencing sample was made of PBMCs or T cells enriched from blood (not recorded which). The TCR was taken from a woman aged 45-60 years who had been exposed to COVID-19. The V call is TRBV28, the J call TRBJ1-2; tentatively, D is TRBD1 (6 bases). CDR3 sequence: CASSFRVVGGGYGYTF. CDR3 nucleotide sequence: TGTGCCAGCAGTTTTCGCGTGGTAGGGGGGGGCTATGGCTACACCTTC.